This TCR beta chain is drawn from a study of T cells after yellow fever vaccination (dated by TCRdb to the late 2010s). With respect to the entire study: The SMART-Seq v4 Ultra Low Input RNA kit was used to prepare libraries from fractions with low cell numbers. Two healthy male donors made up the cohort, one aged 18 to 30 years and the other aged 30 to 40 years. Bulk PBMC replicates and cell subsets were isolated from blood drawn at multiple timepoints before and after both primary and secondary immunization. Bulk TCR alpha and beta repertoires were sequenced longitudinally to track T-cell clones before and after primary and booster YFV17D yellow fever vaccination. Overall results and qualifications from the work: FACS-sorted repertoires could contain abundant contaminating clonotypes from the bulk population, so computational filtering was required. The secondary T-cell response was found to be weaker but faster than the primary response, with a peak reached on day 5 rather than on day 15. The study included only two donors, which limits how far the findings can be generalized. Most clones expanded after primary vaccination (around 96% of CD4 and 70% to 90% of CD8) were re-detected after the booster, suggesting that broad memory maintenance occurred. A small fraction of clonotypes appeared in both the CD4 and CD8 compartments, likely as a result of convergent recombination.

CDR1 and CDR2, looked up from the germline V gene, are SGHTA and FQGNSA. V is pared back by 2 bases and J by 8 bases, with 9 bases lying between the germline termini. The CDR3 runs 13 amino acids, cysteine and phenylalanine included. This entry keeps only the CDR3 DNA: 39 bases, framed from base 1. Worth noting for this clonotype: Its antigen remains undetermined. Per-nucleotide qualities are absent, and no much larger clonotype sits a single base away.

The treatment or condition label here, explained by the study, means: live attenuated yellow fever vaccine strain. At each blood-draw timepoint, two biological replicates of bulk PBMCs were obtained. A standard Ficoll-Paque protocol was used to isolate PBMCs from peripheral blood. RNA was extracted with TriZol from bulk PBMCs, CD4 and CD8 fractions, and dextramer-positive and dextramer-negative fractions. Synthesis of TCR cDNA relied on 5'RACE template switching, a step that introduced a universal primer site along with unique molecular identifiers. Priming of cDNA synthesis was performed from both the TCR alpha and TCR beta constant segments. Library amplification used two PCR steps, and the second PCR step added sample barcodes and sequencing adapters. Sequencing of the libraries was done on either Illumina HiSeq 2500 (2x100 bp) or NovaSeq (2x150 bp). In the authors' own workflow: MIGEC was used to demultiplex reads and collapse the reads into UMI consensus sequences, and MiXCR was used for V(D)J alignment. Vaccine-responding clonotypes were identified with edgeR using replicate PBMC samples, with FDR below 0.01 and a log2 fold change above 5 up to day 15 being required. CD4 or CD8 identity was assigned to each bulk clonotype according to whether the clonotype was present at higher abundance in the sequenced CD4 repertoire or the sequenced CD8 repertoire. TCRdb ran its own pipeline on the public reads, namely fastp trimming at Q25 and MiXCR clone calling, and kept in-frame beta chains. Rows matching on CDR3 protein sequence are summarized as one entry with the most common DNA and genes. The authors' filters were not applied to this entry. For this sample there are under 700,000 distinct CDR3 sequences; 17% appear just once. The top ten constitute 17% of the sample.

Here the sequenced sample was PBMCs, taken 5 to 6 days after the first yellow fever vaccination. The rearranged chain carries TRBV7-2 and TRBJ1-4; no confident D gene assignment can be made. The TCR was taken from a man between 18 and 29 years old who received the YFV17D yellow fever vaccine. The bases read TGTGCCAGCAGCTTATCAATCCTGGAAAAACTGTTTTTT. This gives the protein CASSLSILEKLFF.